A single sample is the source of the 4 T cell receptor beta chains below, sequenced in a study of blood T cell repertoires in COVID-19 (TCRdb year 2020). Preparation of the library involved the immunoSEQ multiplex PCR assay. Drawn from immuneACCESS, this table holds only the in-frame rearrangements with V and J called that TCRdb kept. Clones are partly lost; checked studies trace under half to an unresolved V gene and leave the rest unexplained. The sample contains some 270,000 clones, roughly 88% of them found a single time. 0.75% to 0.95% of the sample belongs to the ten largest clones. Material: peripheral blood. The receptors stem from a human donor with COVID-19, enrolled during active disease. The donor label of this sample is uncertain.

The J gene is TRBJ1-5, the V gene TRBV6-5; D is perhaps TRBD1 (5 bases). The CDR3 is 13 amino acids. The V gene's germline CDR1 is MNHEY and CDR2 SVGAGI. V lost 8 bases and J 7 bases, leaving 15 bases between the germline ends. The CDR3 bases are TGTGCCAGCCTTGGGGGGGGTGGCCAGCCCCAGCATTTT. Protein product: CASLGGGGQPQHF.

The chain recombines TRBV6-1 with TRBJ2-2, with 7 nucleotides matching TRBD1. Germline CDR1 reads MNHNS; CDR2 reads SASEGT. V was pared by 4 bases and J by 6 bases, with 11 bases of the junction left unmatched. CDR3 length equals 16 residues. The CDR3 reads CASSARQGTDPGELFF. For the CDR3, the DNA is TGTGCCAGCAGTGCGCGACAGGGAACGGACCCCGGGGAGCTGTTTTTT.

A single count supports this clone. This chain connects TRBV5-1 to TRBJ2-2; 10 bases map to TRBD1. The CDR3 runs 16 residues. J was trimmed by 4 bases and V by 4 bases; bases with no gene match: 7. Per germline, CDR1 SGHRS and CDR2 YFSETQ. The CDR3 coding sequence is TGCGCCAGCAGCCTTAGACAGGGGGCAGGCACCGGGGAGCTGTTTTTT. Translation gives CASSLRQGAGTGELFF.

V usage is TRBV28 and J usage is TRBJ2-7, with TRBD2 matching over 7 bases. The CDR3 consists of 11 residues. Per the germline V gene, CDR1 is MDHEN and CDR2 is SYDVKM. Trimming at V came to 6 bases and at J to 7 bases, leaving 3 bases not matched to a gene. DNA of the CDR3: TGTGCCAGCAGATGGACTAGAGAGCAGTACTTC. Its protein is CASRWTREQYF.